The rows below give T cell receptor beta chains drawn from one sample of a study of cytomegalovirus exposure and HLA in healthy donors. This table comes from immunoSEQ multiplex PCR, and its TCRdb copy is limited to in-frame clones, with some not included. The sample yields some 150,000 clones, approximately 84% seen once. The sequenced sample consisted of PBMCs. These receptors were collected from a man between 25 and 39 years old in good health and CMV-seropositive. CDR3s include the opening cysteine and the closing phenylalanine or tryptophan.

j_call | v_call | cdr3_aa
TRBJ2-1 | TRBV9 | CASSSSGHEQFF
TRBJ2-1 | TRBV27 | CASSLGTGEDNEQFF
TRBJ1-5 | TRBV5-6 | CASSLERGLSSNQPQHF
TRBJ2-7 | TRBV5-6 | CASAGGRSYQQYF
TRBJ2-2 | TRBV19 | CATDRGNTGELFF
TRBJ2-3 | TRBV19 | CASSLSGTVITDTQYF
TRBJ2-5 | TRBV2 | CASSVTRQQETQYF
TRBJ2-3 | TRBV28 | CASSPNTDTQYF
TRBJ2-3 | TRBV5-1 | CASYTGSSTDTQYF
TRBJ2-1 | TRBV9 | CASSVGTSGRVEQFF
TRBJ2-5 | TRBV2 | CARTHQETQYF
TRBJ2-5 | TRBV5-1 | CASSLLSESGTQYF
TRBJ1-6 | TRBV6-5 | CASSFSYNSPLHF
TRBJ2-1 | TRBV5-1 | CASSEGLAGGGEQFF
TRBJ2-3 | TRBV7-3 | CASSLGGGRGDTQYF
TRBJ2-7 | TRBV28 | CASTTHYEQYF
TRBJ2-1 | TRBV6-5 | CASSYDRTGTYNEQFF
TRBJ2-2 | TRBV7-9 | CASSLSYGERKSGELFF
TRBJ1-5 | TRBV2 | CASSEGRGQYQPQHF
TRBJ1-1 | TRBV29-1 | CSVAGTGMNTEAFF
TRBJ2-3 | TRBV5-4 | CASSPTGPTDTQYF
TRBJ2-7 | TRBV20-1 | CSARVSGEQYF
TRBJ2-6 | TRBV28 | CASSSTRGANVLTF
TRBJ2-7 | TRBV28 | CASQTSGSPYEQYF
TRBJ2-7 | TRBV2 | CASSELLDRAYEQYF
TRBJ2-1 | TRBV2 | CASGLQGWNEQFF
TRBJ2-1 | TRBV2 | CASSVSLAGRNEQFF
TRBJ1-6 | TRBV2 | CASHRTGDNSPLHF
TRBJ1-4 | TRBV18 | CASSPKNRGDEKLFF
TRBJ2-2 | TRBV7-3 | CASSLSGDWGNTGELFF
TRBJ2-7 | TRBV7-9 | CASSHFGTSPTYEQYF
TRBJ1-2 | TRBV5-4 | CASSRGTAINYGYTF
TRBJ1-6 | TRBV2 | CASSEQGLMGSPLHF
TRBJ2-5 | TRBV5-4 | CASSSQGPQYF
TRBJ2-2 | TRBV5-4 | CASSLVFSGGELFF
TRBJ1-4 | TRBV7-9 | CASSFSQGTNEKLFF
TRBJ2-1 | TRBV5-1 | CASAGLADHNGSYNEQFF
. | TRBV6-5 | CASSYRAGGPSEQYF
TRBJ1-6 | TRBV11-3 | CASSLDSRSPLHF
TRBJ2-5 | TRBV4-1 | CASSQEGGRAGETQYF
TRBJ2-1 | TRBV5-4 | CASSSRNPLPRYNNNEQFF
TRBJ1-4 | TRBV19 | CASRETGGLFEKLFF
TRBJ1-5 | TRBV2 | CASSVQGGNNQPQHF
TRBJ2-1 | TRBV19 | CASSIETSGGAHEQFF
TRBJ2-3 | TRBV5-1 | CASSFGQGQDTQYF
TRBJ1-2 | TRBV28 | CASSLITGSVDGYTF
TRBJ2-1 | TRBV5-4 | CASSTGTSGRAPNEQFF
TRBJ2-3 | TRBV7-9 | CASSLGLAGTQNTQYF
TRBJ1-1 | TRBV2 | CASSTEGQAPAFF
TRBJ1-1 | TRBV20-1 | CSASGFEAFF
TRBJ2-7 | TRBV10-3 | CAISEDSSYEQYF
TRBJ1-5 | TRBV27 | CASSFEGAGNQPQHF